The 5 T cell receptor beta chains in this list originate from one sample, sequenced in a study of blood T cell repertoires in COVID-19. Clones were sequenced by immunoSEQ multiplex PCR, and TCRdb holds only the in-frame ones, with some missing. Of 300,000 to 400,000 clones listed, over 75% are singletons. The sequencing input was PBMCs or T cells enriched from blood (not recorded which). These TCRs come from a woman in her 30s with acute COVID-19.

The chain has TRBV6-1 and TRBJ1-2, with D hard to call. The CDR3 length is 16 residues. Germline V lookup: CDR1 MNHNS, CDR2 SASEGT. V was shortened by 3 bases and J by 6 bases, with 20 bases between the two germline ends. CDR3 protein: CASSEAEKHRLDGYTF. The CDR3 DNA reads as TGTGCCAGCAGTGAGGCCGAAAAACATAGACTGGATGGCTACACCTTC.

The CDR3 nucleotides are TGCGCCAGCAGTGTGGGGGCGAGGCAGCCCCAGCATTTT. It is translated as CASSVGARQPQHF. The J gene is TRBJ1-5, the V gene TRBV10-2, with D perhaps TRBD1 (6 bases). The CDR3 length is 13 residues. Germline CDR1 is WSHSY and CDR2 is SAAADI. Trimming removed 4 bases from V and 7 bases from J, with 11 bases in between.

This clone is a singleton in its sample. The chain couples TRBV7-9 to TRBJ1-4; weak D call: TRBD1 (5 bases). V lost 1 base to trimming and J lost 7 bases, with 19 bases between them. Germline CDR1 and CDR2: SEHNR and FQNEAQ (reference sequence). CDR3 length: 17 amino acids. DNA of the CDR3: TGTGCCAGCAGCTTAGGGTCTCAGGGAACGGGAGGTGAAAAACTGTTTTTT. It translates to CASSLGSQGTGGEKLFF.

This clone showed up just once. V gene TRBV4-1 combines with J gene TRBJ1-5, with 7 bases that match TRBD1. V gave up 2 bases and J gave up 4 bases; unmatched junction bases: 5. This CDR3 region has 15 residues. Germline loops: CDR1 MGHRA, CDR2 YSYEKL. The chain's CDR3 is CASSQLDRRNQPQHF. The CDR3 DNA is TGCGCCAGCAGCCAACTGGACAGGAGGAATCAGCCCCAGCATTTT.

The CDR3 region is CASSLEDRGKYSNQPQHF. The DNA of the CDR3 is TGTGCCAGCAGCTTAGAGGACAGGGGGAAATATAGCAATCAGCCCCAGCATTTT. The rearrangement joins TRBV7-8 to TRBJ1-5; 10 positions agree with TRBD1. The V gene end was trimmed by 1 base and the J gene end by 0 bases; junction bases not matched to a gene: 6. Per the germline V gene, CDR1 is SGHVS and CDR2 is FQNEAQ. The CDR3 is made up of 18 amino acids.